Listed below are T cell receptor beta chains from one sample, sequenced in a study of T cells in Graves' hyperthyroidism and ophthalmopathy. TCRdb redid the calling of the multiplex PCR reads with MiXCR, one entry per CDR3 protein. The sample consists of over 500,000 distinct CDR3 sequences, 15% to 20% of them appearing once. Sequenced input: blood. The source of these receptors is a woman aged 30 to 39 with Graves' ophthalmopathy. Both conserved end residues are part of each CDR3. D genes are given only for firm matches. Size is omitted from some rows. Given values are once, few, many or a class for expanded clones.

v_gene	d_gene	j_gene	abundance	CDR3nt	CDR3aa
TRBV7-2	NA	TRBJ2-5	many	TGTGCCAGCAGCTTAGTTTTCGGAAAGACCCAGTACTTC	CASSLVFGKTQYF
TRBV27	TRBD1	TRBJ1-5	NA	TGTGCCAGCGGGAAGGGGACAGGGATAAATCAGCCCCAGCATTTT	CASGKGTGINQPQHF
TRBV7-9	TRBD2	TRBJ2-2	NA	TGTGCCAGCAGCCCACCTAGGACTAGCGGAGACACCGGGGAGCTGTTTTTT	CASSPPRTSGDTGELFF
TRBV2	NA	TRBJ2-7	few	TGTGCCAGCAAGGACTTGACGGCTGTTGCCTACGAGCAGTACTTC	CASKDLTAVAYEQYF
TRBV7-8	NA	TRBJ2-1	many	TGTGCCAGCAGCTTAGATGGCAGAGGGTTATACAATGAGCAGTTCTTC	CASSLDGRGLYNEQFF
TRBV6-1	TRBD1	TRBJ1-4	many	TGTGCCAGCAAACCCTACAGGGGGTTTGAAAAACTGTTTTTT	CASKPYRGFEKLFF
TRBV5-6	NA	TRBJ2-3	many	TGTGCCAGCAGCTTGAAGGGGGGCTGGACAGATACGCAGTATTTT	CASSLKGGWTDTQYF
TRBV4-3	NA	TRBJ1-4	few	TGCGCCAGCAGCCAAGAAAAGGGGTCTAATGAAAAACTGTTTTTT	CASSQEKGSNEKLFF
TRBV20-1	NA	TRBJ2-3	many	TGCAGTGCCCTGACCCCTTCCGGCACAGATACGCAGTATTTT	CSALTPSGTDTQYF
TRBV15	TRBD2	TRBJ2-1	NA	TGTGCCACCAGCTTACAGACTAGCAACAATGAGCAGTTCTTC	CATSLQTSNNEQFF
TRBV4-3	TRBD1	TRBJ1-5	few	TGCGCCAGCAGCCAAGAATTTCGAGGGGGCGCCGCTTATAGCAATCAGCCCCAGCATTTT	CASSQEFRGGAAYSNQPQHF
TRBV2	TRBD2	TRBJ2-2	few	TGTGCCAGCAGCTGGGAGGGACTAGCAGCGAACACCGGGGAGCTGTTTTTT	CASSWEGLAANTGELFF
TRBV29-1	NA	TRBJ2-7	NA	TGCAGCTTTTACCAGGGTTTGGAGCAGTACTTC	CSFYQGLEQYF
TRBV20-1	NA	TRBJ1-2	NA	TGCAGTGCTAGCGACTATACAGGGATCGGCTATGGCTACACCTTC	CSASDYTGIGYGYTF
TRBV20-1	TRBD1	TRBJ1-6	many	TGCAGTGCTAGAGTTGACAGGGGGTTCCACTTT	CSARVDRGFHF
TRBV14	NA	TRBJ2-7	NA	TGTGCCAGCAGCCAAGATTACAGGAGAGTCTACGAGCAGTACTTC	CASSQDYRRVYEQYF
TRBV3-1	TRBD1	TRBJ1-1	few	TGTGCCAGCAGCCAAGTGACAGGGGGTCCGGGGGCTTTCTTT	CASSQVTGGPGAFF
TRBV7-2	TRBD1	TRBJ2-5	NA	TGTGCCAGCAGCTCCCAAAGAGGGGGCGGGACCCAGTACTTC	CASSSQRGGGTQYF
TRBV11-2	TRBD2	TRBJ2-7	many	TGTGCCAGCAGCTTAAGATGGATCGGAGGCGGGAGGGCCTTCTACGAGCAGTACTTC	CASSLRWIGGGRAFYEQYF
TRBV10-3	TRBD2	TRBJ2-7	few	TGTGCCATCAGTGAGTATAGCGGGAGTATAGGCGAGCAGTACTTC	CAISEYSGSIGEQYF
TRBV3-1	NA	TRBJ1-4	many	TGTGCCAGCAGCCCTTCGGTTGCAACTAATGAAAAACTGTTTTTT	CASSPSVATNEKLFF
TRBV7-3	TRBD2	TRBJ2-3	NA	TGTGCCAGCAGCCACCCCGGACTAGCGGGAGAGGCAGATACGCAGTATTTT	CASSHPGLAGEADTQYF
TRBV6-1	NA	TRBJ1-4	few	TGTGCCAGCAGGATGGAGGCAACTAATGAAAAACTGTTTTTT	CASRMEATNEKLFF
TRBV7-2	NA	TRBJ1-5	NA	TGTGCCAGCAGCTTAGCCCCCGGGAGGGGAAGCAATCAGCCCCAGCATTTT	CASSLAPGRGSNQPQHF
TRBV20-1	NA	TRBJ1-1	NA	TGCAGTGCTGGGGAGGGGGACACTGAAGCTTTCTTT	CSAGEGDTEAFF
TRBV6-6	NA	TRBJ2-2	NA	TGTGCCAGCAGTTACTCGAAAGGTCCCGGGGAGCTGTTTTTT	CASSYSKGPGELFF
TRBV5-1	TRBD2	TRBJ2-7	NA	TGCGCCAGCAAAGATGGTCCGACTAGCAGGTACGAGCAGTACTTC	CASKDGPTSRYEQYF
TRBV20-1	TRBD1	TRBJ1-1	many	TGCAGCTCAGGGACAGTGAACACTGAAGCTTTCTTT	CSSGTVNTEAFF
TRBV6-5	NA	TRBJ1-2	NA	TGTGCCAGCAGTTACACAAGGGACAAGTCTAACTATGGCTACACCTTC	CASSYTRDKSNYGYTF
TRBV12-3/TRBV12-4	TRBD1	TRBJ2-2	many	TGTGCCAGCATCATAAAAGGGACAGGGGGCCCGTTGGAAACCGGGGAGCTGTTTTTT	CASIIKGTGGPLETGELFF
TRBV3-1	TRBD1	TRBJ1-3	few	TGTGCCAGCAGCCCTGAACAGGGGGCGTTTGGAAACACCATATATTTT	CASSPEQGAFGNTIYF
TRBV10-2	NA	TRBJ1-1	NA	TGCGCCAGCAACGGAGACACCCACGGGACTGAAGCTTTCTTT	CASNGDTHGTEAFF
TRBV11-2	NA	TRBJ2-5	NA	TGTGCCAGCAGGCGGCCCGGCCGGGTTGGAGAGACCCAGTACTTC	CASRRPGRVGETQYF
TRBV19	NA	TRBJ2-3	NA	TGTGCCAGTAGTAGGAGTAGGACTAGCACAGATACGCAGTATTTT	CASSRSRTSTDTQYF
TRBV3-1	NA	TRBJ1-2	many	TGTGCCAGCAGCCAAGGGCGGGGGGGCGGCTACACCTTC	CASSQGRGGGYTF
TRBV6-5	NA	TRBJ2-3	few	TGTGCCAGCAGTTACATGAGACCCCCCCGTTTGGATACGCAGTATTTT	CASSYMRPPRLDTQYF
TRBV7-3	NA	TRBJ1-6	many	TGTGCCAGCAGCTTAACCCCGGGAGGGAATTCACCCCTCCACTTT	CASSLTPGGNSPLHF
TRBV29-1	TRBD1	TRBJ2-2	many	TGCAGCGTGGTTCTGACAGGGACCGGGGAGCTGTTTTTT	CSVVLTGTGELFF
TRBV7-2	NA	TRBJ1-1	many	TGTGCCAGCAGCGCCGATTCTGTAGTTAACACTGAAGCTTTCTTT	CASSADSVVNTEAFF
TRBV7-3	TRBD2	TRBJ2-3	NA	TGTGCCAGCAGCCTTAGCGGGAGGGGGACGGGAAGTGCAGATACGCAGTATTTT	CASSLSGRGTGSADTQYF
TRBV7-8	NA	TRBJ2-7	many	TGTGCCAGCAGCCCAAATCTCGGCGAGCAGTACTTC	CASSPNLGEQYF
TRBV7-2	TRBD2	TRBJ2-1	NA	TGTGCCAGCAGCCCGCTGAAGCGGGAGAAGCGCCCCTACAATGAGCAGTTCTTC	CASSPLKREKRPYNEQFF
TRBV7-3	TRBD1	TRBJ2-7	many	TGTGCCAGCGGCCCGGGACAGACCTACGAGCAGTACTTC	CASGPGQTYEQYF
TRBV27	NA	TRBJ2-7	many	TGTGCCAGCAGTTTATCGTATCTGTACGAGCAGTACTTC	CASSLSYLYEQYF
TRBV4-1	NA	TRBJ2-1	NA	TGCGCCAGCAGCCAACCCCGATGGGTGAGGTCCTACAATGAGCAGTTCTTC	CASSQPRWVRSYNEQFF
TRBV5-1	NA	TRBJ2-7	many	TGCGCCAGCAGCTTGGGACCCCAGAACGAGCAGTACTTC	CASSLGPQNEQYF